This T cell receptor (beta chain) derives from a study of shared T cell receptors in the human thymus. Method: immunoSEQ multiplex PCR; TCRdb's copy keeps in-frame clones and lacks some. Here the sample spans hundreds of thousands of clones, roughly 88% being singletons. The sample was also linked to a second study, of human thymus T cells. This second study notes: The thymus was resected at corrective cardiac surgery.

Sequencing was carried out using thymocytes. The sequence was obtained from a boy less than two years old with a congenital heart defect.

CDR3 bases: TGTGCCAGCAGGGTACTAGCCGGCAATGAGCAGTTCTTC. The encoded protein is CASRVLAGNEQFF. The chain links TRBV11-2 to TRBJ2-1; the D gene is possibly TRBD2 (6 bases). The CDR3 runs 13 residues. CDR1 is SGHAT, CDR2 FQNNGV, per germline. The V gene lost 6 bases and the J gene lost 6 bases, with 12 bases spanning the gap.